Listed below are T cell receptor beta chains from one sample, sequenced in a study of a mutant IDH1 vaccine in newly diagnosed glioma. Their recognized antigens are unknown. Clones were sequenced by immunoSEQ multiplex PCR, and TCRdb holds only the in-frame ones, with some missing. The sample lists 35,000 to 45,000 clones, 75% to 85% occurring once. Here the sequenced sample was PBMCs, taken from a glioma patient whose treatment included an IDH1 peptide vaccine. All receptors derive from a woman between 50 and 59 years old with glioma. Both conserved end residues are trimmed from each CDR3.

J	V	CDR3
TRBJ1-2	TRBV29-1	SASKGNYGYT
TRBJ1-1	TRBV30	AWSKTGGKTEAF
TRBJ2-5	TRBV13	ASSLRGSPPETQY
TRBJ2-4	TRBV19	ASSATENFLAKNIQY
TRBJ1-1	TRBV7-2	ASSLGQVNTEAF
TRBJ2-2	TRBV5-1	ASSLGGRVNTGELF
TRBJ1-2	TRBV7-9	AAVGLYGYT
TRBJ2-7	TRBV27	ASSLNFKYEQY
TRBJ1-2	TRBV9	ASSGRGYT
TRBJ2-3	TRBV13	ASSSLIAGGEKFTDTQY
TRBJ2-5	TRBV5-1	ASSRSGGAQQETQY
TRBJ1-3	TRBV7-9	ASSKDGSSGNTIY
TRBJ2-3	TRBV4-1	ASSQTLDSGRGGDTQY
TRBJ1-5	TRBV28	ASRRGGGNQPQH
TRBJ1-1	TRBV6-5	ASSLQHGDTEAF
TRBJ1-4	TRBV25-1	ASSVPDRGFQKLF
TRBJ1-1	TRBV12-5	ASGLQTGLAEAF
TRBJ1-4	TRBV4-1	ASSPGSEKLF
TRBJ1-1	TRBV19	ASSQTGTAYTEAF
TRBJ2-7	TRBV9	ASSASSGGPYEQY
TRBJ2-1	TRBV5-4	ASSASGGSYNEQF
TRBJ2-7	TRBV6-1	ASASSGTGAYEQY
TRBJ1-6	TRBV7-9	ASSQAGGFNSPLH
TRBJ2-3	TRBV4-2	ASSQDPAGGPDTQY
TRBJ2-5	TRBV18	ASSPQTGGETQY
TRBJ1-2	TRBV6-1	ASSENNSQNYGYT
TRBJ1-6	TRBV9	ASSVSQGNSPLH
TRBJ2-1	TRBV2	ASSVVAWEQF
TRBJ2-2	TRBV5-4	ASSLDIANTGELF
TRBJ2-7	TRBV7-2	ASSYTREDEQY
TRBJ2-7	TRBV4-1	ASSQDLRTANYEQY
TRBJ2-3	TRBV7-9	ASSYEGASTDTQY
TRBJ1-2	TRBV7-9	ASSSDTDGSGYT
TRBJ2-1	TRBV30	AWSNQGFSYNEQF
TRBJ1-4	TRBV10-3	AIRDGDNEKLF